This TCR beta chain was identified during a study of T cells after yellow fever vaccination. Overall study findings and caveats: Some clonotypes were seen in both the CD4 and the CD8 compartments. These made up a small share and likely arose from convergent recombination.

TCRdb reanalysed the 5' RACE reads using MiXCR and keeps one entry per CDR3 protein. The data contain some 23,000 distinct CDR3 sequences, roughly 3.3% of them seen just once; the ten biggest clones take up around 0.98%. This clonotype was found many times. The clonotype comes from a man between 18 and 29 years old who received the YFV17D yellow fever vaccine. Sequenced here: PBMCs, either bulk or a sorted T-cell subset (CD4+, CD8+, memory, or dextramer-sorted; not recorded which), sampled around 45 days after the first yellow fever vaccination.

The CDR3 spells CASSPEERSSYNEQFF. CDR3 nucleotide sequence: TGTGCCAGCAGCCCGGAGGAGCGGAGCTCCTACAATGAGCAGTTCTTC. This chain connects TRBV4-2 to TRBJ2-1; TRBD2 is a possible D gene (5 bases). The CDR3 is 16 amino acids. CDR1 and CDR2 (germline): LGHNA, YNFKEQ. V shed 4 bases and J shed 0 bases, with 13 bases lying between them.